This T cell receptor beta chain appears in the sequencing data of a study of cytomegalovirus exposure and HLA in healthy donors (dated by TCRdb to 2015 to 2018). Regarding the complete study: An earlier analysis of around 600 of the donors reported 250 to 350 Gb of sequence data and more than 90 million unique TCR beta sequences from about 179 million T cells. An early release covering roughly 600 HLA-typed donors comprised 250 to 350 gigabases of sequencing data and around 80 million unique TCR sequences. Every discovery cohort repertoire had been produced on one sequencing platform. The study aimed to test whether signatures of past pathogen exposure could be identified by cataloging public T cell receptors. HLA typing included class I and class II loci at four-digit resolution. To predict cytomegalovirus infection status, the study combined high-throughput TCR immunosequencing, statistical association of individual TCRs with disease status, and machine learning. In the later analysis, no new phenotypic data were used to find candidate immune exposures; instead, reliance was placed on TCR beta sequences and their occurrence across donors. An earlier analysis of a few hundred of the donors applied high-throughput TCR beta sequencing to assess whether each TCR beta V gene segment acted as functional or pseudogenic. Typing coverage differed by locus: A, B, C, DRB1 and DQB1 were typed in roughly 629-640 donors, DQA1 in about 500, DPA1 in over 600, and DPB1 in 400 to 480. Among the approximately 400 genotyped donors, around 79% belonged to the genetic ancestry cluster associated with self-reported Caucasian donors. A later analysis re-analyzed previously published TCR beta repertoires from roughly 600 donors and added high-resolution HLA genotyping to study TCR occurrence patterns. Because of strong linkage in the cohort, 4 to 6 DR-DQ haplotypes were treated as single units for association and clustering. Across some 400 genotyped donors of the cohort, an average of 235,054 unique TCR beta nucleotide sequences per donor were sequenced, and approximately 17% of those sequences were non-productive. The T cell repertoires of 666 subjects were profiled by immunosequencing and related to cytomegalovirus serostatus. Along with the roughly 700-subject first cohort, a separate validation cohort of 120 different subjects was used. Donor age, sex, ethnicity and CMV serostatus were compiled together with the repertoire data. A later genetic analysis took genome-wide SNP genotypes for about three fifths of the 666 donors and used that subset as a discovery cohort. Here is what the overall study found, with its caveats: A further reported finding was that TCR beta sequences accurately predicted the HLA-A and HLA-B alleles for most subjects in the first cohort. The authors suggested that the approach could potentially be generalized to other disease states and immunological phenotypes. In a later analysis, the rate of TCR association differed among HLA loci, with DRB1 alleles having the most associated TCRs and HLA-C alleles having the fewest. A group of highly shared sequence variants was considered likely to be a technical artifact of the sequencing pipeline. Because HLA typing was missing for some donors at each locus, association tests included only the typed subset. In a later analysis, most CMV-associated TCR beta chains were found to appear HLA-restricted, with HLA associations seemingly driven largely by CMV exposure. In an earlier analysis of some 500 of the donors, most TCR beta V segments appeared in productive rearrangements about 87% or about 30% of the time, broadly matching IMGT annotations. Three of the identified cytomegalovirus-associated TCR beta chains were confirmed in vitro to be specific for cytomegalovirus antigens. Cytomegalovirus status was reported to be diagnosed by the classifier with high specificity and sensitivity in both the original and validation cohorts. Roughly uniform sequencing depth across donors was assumed in presence/absence analyses, although this assumption may not hold. For the cohort, immune exposure information was limited to CMV serostatus. Only TCR beta chains were sequenced in this cohort, and the absence of alpha or paired-chain data limited detectable features. V-gene and J-gene trimming of TCR beta chains was associated with a missense DCLRE1C variant in a later genetic analysis, and the association was replicated in an independent cohort. When HLA alleles, especially DR and DQ, strongly co-occurred, TCR associations were difficult to assign to individual alleles. The study gave a list of 150 to 200 TCR beta chains associated with cytomegalovirus. The earlier analysis of 450 to 700 of the donors excluded fewer than 20 rarely observed V segments, including chromosome 9 orphons, because counts were too low. Several of the top co-occurrence clusters appeared to be linked to parvovirus B19, influenza, CMV and Epstein-Barr virus, according to a later analysis. Most TCR sequences were observed very rarely across donors, whereas some public TCRs were present in many individuals. A later genetic analysis reported fewer N-insertions in productive TCRs among donors in an Asian-associated ancestry cluster than the roughly 700-donor mean. Linkage disequilibrium might explain the correlated functional status among segregating V segments, but an unknown experimental factor could not be excluded. In a later analysis, HLA-associated TCR beta chains showed more clonal expansion and lower generation probabilities than non-associated chains that were equally common. A later analysis associated approximately 17,000 TCR beta sequences with specific HLA alleles at a false discovery rate of 0.05.

The receptor library was made with the immunoSEQ multiplex PCR assay. The multiplex PCR relied on a mix of 60 forward primers for TCR Vbeta segments and 13 reverse primers for TCR Jbeta segments. The CDR3 region of rearranged TCR beta genes was amplified from genomic DNA with a multiplex PCR assay. The Illumina HiSeq System was used to sequence the amplified TCR beta libraries as 87-base-pair reads. Under the source paper's analysis protocol: Across the 666 repertoires, a later analysis counted roughly 84 million unique TCR beta chains, approximately 10 million of which were shared by at least two donors. Raw reads were error-corrected and collapsed into unique sequences with a nearest-neighbor algorithm that merged closely related sequences to remove PCR and sequencing errors. CDR3 sequences were aligned to IMGT reference sequences to assign V, D and J gene segments. For a sequence to be retained, a match of at least six nucleotides to both a V gene segment and a J gene segment was required. A rearrangement counted as productive if the CDR3 had no stop codons and remained in frame with V and J, and every other rearrangement counted as non-productive. CDR3 was defined by IMGT convention, running from the second conserved V-encoded cysteine to the conserved J-encoded phenylalanine. In an earlier analysis of 550 to 650 of the donors, sequences lacking an unambiguous match to a single V gene segment were excluded. An earlier analysis of a few hundred of the donors classified V segments as functional when productive rearrangements were above 56.7% and as segregating when the standard deviation between donors was above 5%. A statistical classification framework was built to diagnose cytomegalovirus status from the catalog of TCR beta chain sequences. A later analysis assigned V and J genes by comparing TCR nucleotide sequences with IMGT/GENE-DB human TR gene sequences. The TCRdist pipeline was used in a later analysis to assign CDR3 sequences and most-parsimonious VDJ recombination scenarios. In a later analysis, each TCR beta chain was defined by its CDR3 amino acid sequence together with its V-gene family, and reads without a unique V-gene family were excluded. To address suspected cross-contamination and a sequencing artifact, a later analysis removed a few hundred highly shared, low-generation-probability nucleotide sequences. For each public chain, a later analysis derived a clonal expansion index from normalized ranks of inferred template counts within each repertoire. Generation probabilities in a later analysis came from a VDJ recombination model fitted to out-of-frame rearrangements, and those results were checked against IGoR. Hypergeometric tests were used in a later analysis to score TCR-TCR, TCR-HLA and TCR-CMV co-occurrence, with a repertoire-size bias correction applied to the TCR pairs. In a later analysis, false discovery rates were estimated by permuting HLA or CMV assignments 20 times. In a later analysis, co-occurring TCRs were grouped with DBSCAN, and TCRdist sequence similarity was added when clustering was performed within HLA-allele-positive subsets. Co-occurrence clustering excluded repertoires with fewer than 30,000 or more than 120,000 public chains, plus five with anomalous nucleotide sharing. The immuneACCESS repertoire file appears here via TCRdb, limited to in-frame rearrangements. These files lack a portion of the clones; in checked studies, under half of the deficit traces to unresolved V genes, and the cause of the others is not known. The D gene and trimming were derived from the DNA, and the V and J assignments and clone size from that table. The table for this sample lists 150,000 or so clones. Under 2% of the sample belongs to the ten largest clones.

The cohort consisted of 670 or so healthy bone marrow donors. At the time of sampling, every cohort member was nominally healthy, though immune exposures that went unrecorded were likely present. The donor tested CMV seropositive and was one of the 289 seropositive cohort members. A peripheral blood sample was collected from each donor, and TCR beta sequencing was performed on peripheral blood mononuclear cells. Genomic DNA extraction from the blood cell samples was performed with the Qiagen DNeasy Blood Extraction Kit. Points on this clone: Its antigen is unknown.

The sequenced sample was PBMCs. This TCR derives from a woman in her forties in good health and CMV-seropositive.

In nucleotides, the sequence is TGCGCCAGCAGGTACATGACAGGAAACTACGAGCAGTACTTC. Its amino acids are CASRYMTGNYEQYF. The chain is encoded by TRBV5-1 joined to TRBJ2-7; TRBD1 might be the D gene, on 6 matching bases. The germline V gene sets CDR1 to SGHRS and CDR2 to YFSETQ. The CDR3 goes from the cysteine to the phenylalanine over 14 residues. CDR3 DNA is the only sequence kept; it has 42 bases, read in frame from the first base. V gives up 5 bases and J gives up 3 bases, and the segment between their germline ends measures 15 bases.